This entry features one T cell receptor beta chain sequence. The CDR3 runs 14 residues. V was pared by 6 bases and J by 5 bases, with 9 bases of the junction left unmatched. Germline V gene sequence: CDR1 LNHNV, CDR2 YYDKDF (reference sequence). This sample was included in a study of blood T cell repertoires in COVID-19. Study at large: Whether acute or convalescent, the COVID-19 samples came from the United States, Italy and Spain. Sources were T cells, B-cell-depleted T cells, or PBMCs; the material itself was cDNA or gDNA.

Per the authors' pipeline: Researchers report that nucleated cell counts were estimated from reference gene primer amplification. TCRdb keeps only in-frame clones here, not all; method: immunoSEQ multiplex PCR. The D gene and trimming were derived from the DNA, and the V and J assignments and clone size from that table. The table has some 110,000 clones, around 86% seen once; the top ten hold 15%. This receptor was identified in a man aged 50 or older with acute or convalescent COVID-19. Input material: peripheral blood. The chain couples TRBV15 to TRBJ2-7; 8 bases line up with TRBD2. This CDR3 is CATRPSGRVDEQYF. For the CDR3, the DNA is TGTGCCACCAGGCCCAGCGGGAGAGTAGACGAGCAGTACTTC.